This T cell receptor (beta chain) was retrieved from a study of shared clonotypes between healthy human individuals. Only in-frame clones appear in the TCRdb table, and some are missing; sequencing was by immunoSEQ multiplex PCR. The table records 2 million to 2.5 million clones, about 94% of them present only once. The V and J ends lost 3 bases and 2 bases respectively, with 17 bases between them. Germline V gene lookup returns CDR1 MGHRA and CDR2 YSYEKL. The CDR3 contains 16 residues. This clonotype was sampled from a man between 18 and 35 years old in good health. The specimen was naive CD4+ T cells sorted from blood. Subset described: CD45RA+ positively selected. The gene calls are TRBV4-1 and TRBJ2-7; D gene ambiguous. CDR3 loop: CASSHLTQIPPYEQYF. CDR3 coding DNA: TGCGCCAGCAGCCACCTGACCCAGATTCCCCCCTACGAGCAGTACTTC.